This TCR beta chain was obtained from a study of cytomegalovirus exposure and HLA in healthy donors. The PCR was carried out with 60 Vbeta primers and 13 Jbeta primers. Clones were sequenced by immunoSEQ multiplex PCR, and TCRdb holds only the in-frame ones, with some missing. The table lists some 140,000 clones, roughly three quarters of them singletons. Germline values: CDR1 KGHSH, CDR2 LQKENI. The CDR3 is 13 residues long. The specimen sequenced was PBMCs. The chain carries TRBV18 and TRBJ2-5; tentative D call: TRBD1 (5 bases). The J call may be mistaken, given a closer DNA end match to TRBJ2-7. The clonotype comes from an older woman in good health and CMV-seronegative. CDR3 bases: TGTGCCAGCTCACCACACCAGGGCTACGAGCAGTACTTC. It specifies CASSPHQGYEQYF.